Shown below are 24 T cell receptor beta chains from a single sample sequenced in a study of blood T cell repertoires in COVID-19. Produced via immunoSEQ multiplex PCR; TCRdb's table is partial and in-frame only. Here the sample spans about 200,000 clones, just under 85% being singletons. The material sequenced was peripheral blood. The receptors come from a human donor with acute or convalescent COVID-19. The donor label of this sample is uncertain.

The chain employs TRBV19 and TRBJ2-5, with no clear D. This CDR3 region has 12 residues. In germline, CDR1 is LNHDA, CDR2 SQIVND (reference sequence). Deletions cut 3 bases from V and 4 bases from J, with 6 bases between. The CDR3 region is CASSIRGETQYF. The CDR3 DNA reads TGTGCCAGTAGTATCCGCGGAGAGACCCAGTACTTC.

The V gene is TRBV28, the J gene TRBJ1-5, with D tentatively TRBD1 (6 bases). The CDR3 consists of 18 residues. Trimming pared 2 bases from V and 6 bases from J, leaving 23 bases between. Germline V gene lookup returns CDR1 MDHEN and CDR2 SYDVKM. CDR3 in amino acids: CASSLGGYGQGYTQPQHF. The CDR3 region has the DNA TGTGCCAGCAGTTTAGGGGGATATGGGCAGGGGTATACTCAGCCCCAGCATTTT.

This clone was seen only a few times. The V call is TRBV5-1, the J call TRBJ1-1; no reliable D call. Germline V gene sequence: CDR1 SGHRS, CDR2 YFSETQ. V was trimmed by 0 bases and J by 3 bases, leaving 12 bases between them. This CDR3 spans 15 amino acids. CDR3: CASSLVGLGDTEAFF. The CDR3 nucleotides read TGCGCCAGCAGCTTGGTCGGTTTGGGAGACACTGAAGCTTTCTTT.

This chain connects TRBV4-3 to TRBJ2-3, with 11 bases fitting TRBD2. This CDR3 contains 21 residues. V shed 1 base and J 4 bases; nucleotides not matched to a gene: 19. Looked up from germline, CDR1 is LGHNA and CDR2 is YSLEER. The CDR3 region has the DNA TGCGCCAGCAGCCAAGGGACCGCGTGGCTAGCGGGAGGTTATTACGCAGATACGCAGTATTTT. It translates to CASSQGTAWLAGGYYADTQYF.

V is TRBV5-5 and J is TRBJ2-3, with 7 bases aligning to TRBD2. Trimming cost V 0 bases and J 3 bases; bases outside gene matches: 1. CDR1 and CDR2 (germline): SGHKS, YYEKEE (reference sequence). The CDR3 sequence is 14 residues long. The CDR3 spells CASSLGEGTDTQYF. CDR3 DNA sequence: TGTGCCAGCAGCTTGGGGGAGGGGACAGATACGCAGTATTTT. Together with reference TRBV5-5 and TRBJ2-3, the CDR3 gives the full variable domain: DAGVTQSPTHLIKTRGQQVTLRCSPISGHKSVSWYQQVLGQGPQFIFQYYEKEERGRGNFPDRFSARQFPNYSSELNVNALLLGDSALYLCASSLGEGTDTQYFGPGTRLTVL.

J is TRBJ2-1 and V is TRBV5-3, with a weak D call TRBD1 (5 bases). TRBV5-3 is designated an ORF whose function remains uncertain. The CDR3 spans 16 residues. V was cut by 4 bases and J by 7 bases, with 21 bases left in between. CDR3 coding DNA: TGTGCCAGAAGCAGTGCAGTAGGGGAAAGGATAAATGAGCAGTTCTTC. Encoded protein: CARSSAVGERINEQFF.

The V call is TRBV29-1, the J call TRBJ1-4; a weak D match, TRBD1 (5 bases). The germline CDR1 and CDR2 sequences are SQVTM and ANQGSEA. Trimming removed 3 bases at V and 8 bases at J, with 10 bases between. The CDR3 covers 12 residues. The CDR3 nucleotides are TGCAGCGTTGATAGGGGTGGAGAAAAACTGTTTTTT. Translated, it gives CSVDRGGEKLFF.

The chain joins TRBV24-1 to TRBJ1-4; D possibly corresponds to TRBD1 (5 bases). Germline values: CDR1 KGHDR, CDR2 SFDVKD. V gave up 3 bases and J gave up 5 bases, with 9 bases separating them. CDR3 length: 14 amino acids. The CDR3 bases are TGTGCCACCAGTGATCGGCGGGACAATGAAAAACTGTTTTTT. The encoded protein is CATSDRRDNEKLFF.

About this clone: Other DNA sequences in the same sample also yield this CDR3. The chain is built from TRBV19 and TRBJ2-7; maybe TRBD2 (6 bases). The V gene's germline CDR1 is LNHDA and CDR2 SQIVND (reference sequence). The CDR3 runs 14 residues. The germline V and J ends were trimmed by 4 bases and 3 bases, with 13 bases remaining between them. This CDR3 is CASSTPGLSYEQYF. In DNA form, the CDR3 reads TGTGCCAGTAGTACACCGGGACTGAGCTACGAGCAGTACTTC.

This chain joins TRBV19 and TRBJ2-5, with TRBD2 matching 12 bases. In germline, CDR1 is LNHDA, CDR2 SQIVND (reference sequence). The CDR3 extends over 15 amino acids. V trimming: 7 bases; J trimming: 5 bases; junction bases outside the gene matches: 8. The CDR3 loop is CASTLAGGNLETQYF. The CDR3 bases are TGTGCCAGTACCCTAGCGGGAGGGAACTTGGAGACCCAGTACTTC. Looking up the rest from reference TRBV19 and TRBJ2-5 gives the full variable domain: DGGITQSPKYLFRKEGQNVTLSCEQNLNHDAMYWYRQDPGQGLRLIYYSQIVNDFQKGDIAEGYSVSREKKESFPLTVTSAQKNPTAFYLCASTLAGGNLETQYFGPGTRLLVL.

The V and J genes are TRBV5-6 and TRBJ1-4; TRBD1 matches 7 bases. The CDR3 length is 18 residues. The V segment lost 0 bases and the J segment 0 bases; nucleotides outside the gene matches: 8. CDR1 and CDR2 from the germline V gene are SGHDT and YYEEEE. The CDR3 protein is CASSLAGQAKATNEKLFF. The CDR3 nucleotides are TGTGCCAGCAGCTTGGCCGGACAGGCTAAAGCAACTAATGAAAAACTGTTTTTT.

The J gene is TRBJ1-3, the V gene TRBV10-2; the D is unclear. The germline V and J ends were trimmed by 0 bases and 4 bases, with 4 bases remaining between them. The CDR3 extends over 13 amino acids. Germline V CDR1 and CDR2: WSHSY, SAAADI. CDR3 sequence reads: CASSESGGNTIYF. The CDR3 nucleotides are TGCGCCAGCAGTGAGTCGGGCGGAAACACCATATATTTT.

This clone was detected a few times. CDR3 sequence: CASSYTPGDTQYF. The DNA for the CDR3 is TGTGCCAGCAGCTATACCCCCGGTGATACGCAGTATTTT. This chain connects TRBV7-9 to TRBJ2-3; D not resolved. CDR1 is SEHNR, CDR2 FQNEAQ, per germline (reference sequence). This CDR3 is built from 13 residues. V lost 4 bases to trimming and J lost 6 bases, with 11 bases between them.

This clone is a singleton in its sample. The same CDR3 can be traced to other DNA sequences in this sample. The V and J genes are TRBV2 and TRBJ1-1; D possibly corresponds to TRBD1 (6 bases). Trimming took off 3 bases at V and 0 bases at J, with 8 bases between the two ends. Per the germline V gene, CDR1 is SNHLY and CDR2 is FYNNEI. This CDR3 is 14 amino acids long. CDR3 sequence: CASSERQVNTEAFF. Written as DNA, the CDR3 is TGTGCCAGCAGTGAGAGACAGGTGAACACTGAAGCTTTCTTT.

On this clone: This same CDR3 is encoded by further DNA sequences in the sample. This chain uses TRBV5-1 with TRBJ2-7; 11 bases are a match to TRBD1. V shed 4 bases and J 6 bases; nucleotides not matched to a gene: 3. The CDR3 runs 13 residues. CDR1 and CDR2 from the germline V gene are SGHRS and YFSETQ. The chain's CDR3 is CASSLGTGGEQYF. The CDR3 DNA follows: TGCGCCAGCAGCCTCGGGACAGGGGGCGAGCAGTACTTC.

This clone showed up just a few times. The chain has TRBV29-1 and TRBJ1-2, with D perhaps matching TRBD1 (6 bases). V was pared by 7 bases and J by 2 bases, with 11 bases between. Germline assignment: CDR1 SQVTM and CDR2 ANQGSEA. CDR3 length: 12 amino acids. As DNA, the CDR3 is TGCAGCGGCCGGACAGACAACTATGGCTACACCTTC. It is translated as CSGRTDNYGYTF. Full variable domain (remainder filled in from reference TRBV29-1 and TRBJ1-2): SAVISQKPSRDICQRGTSLTIQCQVDSQVTMMFWYRQQPGQSLTLIATANQGSEATYESGFVIDKFPISRPNLTFSTLTVSNMSPEDSSIYLCSGRTDNYGYTFGSGTRLTVV.

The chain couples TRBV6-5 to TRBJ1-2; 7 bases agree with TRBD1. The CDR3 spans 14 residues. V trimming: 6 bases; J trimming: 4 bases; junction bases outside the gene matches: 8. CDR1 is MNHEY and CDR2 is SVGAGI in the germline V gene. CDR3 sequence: CASRRDSQFYGYTF. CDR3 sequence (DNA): TGTGCCAGCAGGCGGGACAGTCAATTCTATGGCTACACCTTC.

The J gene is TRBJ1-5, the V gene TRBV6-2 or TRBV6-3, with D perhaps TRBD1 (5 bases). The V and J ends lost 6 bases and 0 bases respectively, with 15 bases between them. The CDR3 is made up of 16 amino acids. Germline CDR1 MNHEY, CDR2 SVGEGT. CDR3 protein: CASSRRATASNQPQHF. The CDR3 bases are TGTGCCAGCAGCCGACGGGCGACAGCTAGCAATCAGCCCCAGCATTTT.

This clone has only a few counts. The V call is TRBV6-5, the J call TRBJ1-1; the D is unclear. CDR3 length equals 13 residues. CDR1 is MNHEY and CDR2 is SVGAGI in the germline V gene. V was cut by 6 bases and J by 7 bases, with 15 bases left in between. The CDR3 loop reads CASSREGGREAFF. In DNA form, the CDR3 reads TGTGCCAGCAGCCGGGAGGGAGGACGTGAAGCTTTCTTT.

The CDR3 DNA sequence: TGCGCCAGCAGCTTGACCGCGGGAGCCCACAATGAGCAGTTCTTC. Translation: CASSLTAGAHNEQFF. The rearrangement uses TRBV5-1 and TRBJ2-1; 7 positions match TRBD2. The CDR3 length is 15 residues. Germline trimming cut 1 base from V and 5 bases from J; bases unmatched to any gene: 6. Germline loops: CDR1 SGHRS, CDR2 YFSETQ. Complete variable domain (other parts from reference TRBV5-1 and TRBJ2-1): KAGVTQTPRYLIKTRGQQVTLSCSPISGHRSVSWYQQTPGQGLQFLFEYFSETQRNKGNFPGRFSGRQFSNSRSEMNVSTLELGDSALYLCASSLTAGAHNEQFFGPGTRLTVL.

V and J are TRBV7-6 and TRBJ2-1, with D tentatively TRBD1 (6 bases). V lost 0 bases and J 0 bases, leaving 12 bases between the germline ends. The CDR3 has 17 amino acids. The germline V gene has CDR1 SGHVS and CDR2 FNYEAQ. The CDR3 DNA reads TGTGCCAGCAGCTTAGCGGGACAAGGGGGCTCCTACAATGAGCAGTTCTTC. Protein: CASSLAGQGGSYNEQFF. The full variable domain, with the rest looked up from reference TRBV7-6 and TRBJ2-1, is GAGVSQSPRYKVTKRGQDVALRCDPISGHVSLYWYRQALGQGPEFLTYFNYEAQQDKSGLPNDRFSAERPEGSISTLTIQRTEQRDSAMYRCASSLAGQGGSYNEQFFGPGTRLTVL.

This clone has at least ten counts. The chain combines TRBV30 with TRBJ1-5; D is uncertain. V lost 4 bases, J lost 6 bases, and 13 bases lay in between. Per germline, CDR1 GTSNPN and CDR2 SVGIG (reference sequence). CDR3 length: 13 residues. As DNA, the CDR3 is TGTGCCTGGACTGGGCAGGTCGGTCAGCCCCAGCATTTT. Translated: CAWTGQVGQPQHF.

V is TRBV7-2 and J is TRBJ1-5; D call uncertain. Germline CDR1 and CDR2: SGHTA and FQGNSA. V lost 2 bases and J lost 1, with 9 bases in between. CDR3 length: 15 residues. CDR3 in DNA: TGTGCCAGCAGCTTATACCCGGGGAGCAATCAGCCCCAGCATTTT. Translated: CASSLYPGSNQPQHF.

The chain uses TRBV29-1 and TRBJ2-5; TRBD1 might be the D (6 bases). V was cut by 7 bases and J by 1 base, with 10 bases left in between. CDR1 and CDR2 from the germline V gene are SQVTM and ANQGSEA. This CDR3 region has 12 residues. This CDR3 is CSGRGGQETQYF. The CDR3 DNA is TGCAGCGGTCGAGGGGGCCAAGAGACCCAGTACTTC.